The 7 T cell receptor beta chains given below trace back to one sample, sequenced in a study of T cells in Graves' hyperthyroidism and ophthalmopathy. Template material for amplifying TCR beta CDR3 regions consisted of RNA transcripts. HTBI primers were employed in a first-round RT-PCR of the TCR CDR3. MiXCR was run by TCRdb on the multiplex PCR reads, yielding one entry per CDR3 protein. This sample has under 600,000 distinct CDR3 sequences, with more than 15% found just once. The source material was blood. The receptors were sampled from a woman aged 40 to 55 with Graves' ophthalmopathy.

The rearrangement joins TRBV7-8 to TRBJ2-3; no reliable D call. Germline CDR1 and CDR2: SGHVS and FQNEAQ. The V gene lost 2 bases and the J gene lost 3 bases, with 12 bases spanning the gap. This CDR3 comprises 15 residues. The CDR3 spells CASSLRVVGTDTQYF. In DNA, the CDR3 is TGTGCCAGCAGCTTACGGGTAGTAGGAACAGATACGCAGTATTTT. The variable domain in full, with the rest retrieved from reference TRBV7-8 and TRBJ2-3, is GAGVSQSPRYKVAKRGQDVALRCDPISGHVSLFWYQQALGQGPEFLTYFQNEAQLDKSGLPSDRFFAERPEGSVSTLKIQRTQQEDSAVYLCASSLRVVGTDTQYFGPGTRLTVL.

This clonotype was seen many times. The V and J genes are TRBV3-1 and TRBJ2-7; TRBD2 agrees at 8 bases. Unmatched junction bases numbered 3, after V lost 3 bases and J lost 2 bases. The V gene's germline CDR1 is LGHDT and CDR2 YNNKEL (reference sequence). CDR3 length: 14 residues. CDR3 bases: TGTGCCAGCAGCCAGTCCGGGAGGGCCTACGAGCAGTACTTC. It yields the protein CASSQSGRAYEQYF.

The V gene is TRBV5-1, the J gene TRBJ2-6, with D possibly being TRBD2 (6 bases). The CDR3 is 16 residues long. CDR1 is SGHRS, CDR2 YFSETQ, per germline. V dropped 4 bases and J dropped 0 bases, with 11 bases sitting between them. The CDR3 here is CASSAGLSSGANVLTF. The CDR3 DNA sequence: TGCGCCAGCAGCGCGGGACTCTCCTCTGGGGCCAACGTCCTGACTTTC. The whole variable domain, remainder taken from reference TRBV5-1 and TRBJ2-6, is KAGVTQTPRYLIKTRGQQVTLSCSPISGHRSVSWYQQTPGQGLQFLFEYFSETQRNKGNFPGRFSGRQFSNSRSEMNVSTLELGDSALYLCASSAGLSSGANVLTFGAGSRLTVL.

This clonotype appeared many times. The rearrangement joins TRBV5-4 to TRBJ2-3; D is uncertain. CDR1 is SGHNT, CDR2 YYREEE, per germline (reference sequence). Trimming took off 0 bases at V and 0 bases at J, with 8 bases between the two ends. This CDR3 is built from 15 residues. CDR3 protein: CASSLDATSTDTQYF. CDR3 nucleotide sequence: TGTGCCAGCAGCTTGGACGCAACAAGCACAGATACGCAGTATTTT.

This clonotype was observed at least ten times. The chain has TRBV5-1 and TRBJ2-7, with a tentative D call TRBD1 (5 bases). CDR1 SGHRS and CDR2 YFSETQ come from the germline V gene. The CDR3 contains 17 residues. V was pared by 1 base and J by 3 bases, with 20 bases between. CDR3 sequence (DNA): TGCGCCAGCAGCTTGTCGTCAGGGTATTATGTTGGCTACGAGCAGTACTTC. Translation: CASSLSSGYYVGYEQYF. The complete variable domain, with remaining parts taken from reference TRBV5-1 and TRBJ2-7, reads KAGVTQTPRYLIKTRGQQVTLSCSPISGHRSVSWYQQTPGQGLQFLFEYFSETQRNKGNFPGRFSGRQFSNSRSEMNVSTLELGDSALYLCASSLSSGYYVGYEQYFGPGTRLTVT.

This clonotype was recorded many times. The CDR3 is CASSGGALENIQYF. The CDR3 coding sequence is TGTGCCAGCAGCGGGGGGGCTCTTGAAAACATTCAGTACTTC. This rearrangement joins TRBV5-5 to TRBJ2-4; maybe TRBD2 (7 bases). The V gene lost 4 bases and the J gene lost 5 bases, with 13 bases spanning the gap. CDR1 and CDR2 from the germline V gene are SGHKS and YYEKEE (reference sequence). The CDR3 sequence is 14 residues long.

This clonotype came up many times. V is TRBV28 and J is TRBJ2-6; perhaps TRBD1 as D (5 bases). CDR3 length: 16 amino acids. Trimming cost V 4 bases and J 1 base, with 11 bases left between them. From germline, CDR1 is MDHEN and CDR2 SYDVKM. CDR3 region: CASSSRQRSGANVLTF. CDR3 nucleotide sequence: TGTGCCAGCAGTTCTAGACAGAGATCTGGGGCCAACGTCCTGACTTTC.